This T cell receptor (beta chain) was obtained from a study of cytomegalovirus exposure and HLA in healthy donors. Study at large: Findings of an earlier analysis included 117 million unique TCR beta sequences from 180 million or so T cells. The study's findings and limits: TRBV6-2, TRBV6-3 and some other V segments were unresolvable in 87-base-pair reads.

Primers: 60 Vbeta forward and 13 Jbeta reverse. Some clones are missing from TCRdb's copy, which holds only in-frame ones; the method was immunoSEQ multiplex PCR. The table shows some 50,000 clones, with about 70% occurring only once. The CDR3 consists of 15 residues. CDR1 and CDR2 (germline): SGDLS, YYNGEE. The V end lost 4 bases, the J end lost 8 bases, and 21 bases lay between the germline ends. With regard to this clone: Antigen: not known.

The chain combines TRBV9 with TRBJ1-2; D is perhaps TRBD1 (6 bases). This clonotype was sampled from a woman aged 45-60 years in good health and CMV-seropositive. Sequencing was done on a sample of PBMCs. CDR3 nucleotides: TGTGCCAGCAGCCCCCGACAGGTCGAGGTCTTCGGCTACACCTTC. Translating gives CASSPRQVEVFGYTF.